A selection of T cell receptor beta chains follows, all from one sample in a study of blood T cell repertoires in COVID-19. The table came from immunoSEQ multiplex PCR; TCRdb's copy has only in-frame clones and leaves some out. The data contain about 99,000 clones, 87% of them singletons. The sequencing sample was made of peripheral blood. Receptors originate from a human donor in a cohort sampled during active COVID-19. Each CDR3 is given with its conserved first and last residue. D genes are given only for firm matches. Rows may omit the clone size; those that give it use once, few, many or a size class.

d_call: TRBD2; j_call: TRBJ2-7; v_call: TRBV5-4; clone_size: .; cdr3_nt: TGTGCCAGCAGCCCCTTGGGACTAGCCCCCGACCACGAGCAGTACTTC; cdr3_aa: CASSPLGLAPDHEQYF
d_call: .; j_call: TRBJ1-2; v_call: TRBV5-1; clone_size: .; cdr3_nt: TGCGCCAGCAGCCACAGGGAACCTAATGGCTACACCTTC; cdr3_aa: CASSHREPNGYTF
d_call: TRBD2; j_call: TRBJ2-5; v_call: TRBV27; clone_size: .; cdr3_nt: TGTGCCAGCAGTTTATATAGCGGGAGGCCCCAGGCCCAGTACTTC; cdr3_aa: CASSLYSGRPQAQYF
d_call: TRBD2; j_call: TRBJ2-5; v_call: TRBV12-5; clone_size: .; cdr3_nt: TGTGCTAGTGGTTTGGGCGGGACTAGCGGTTACCAAGAGACCCAGTACTTC; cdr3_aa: CASGLGGTSGYQETQYF
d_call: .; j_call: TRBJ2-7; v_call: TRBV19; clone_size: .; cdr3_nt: TGTGCCAGTAGTGGGGACACCCCTTATTACGAGCAGTACTTC; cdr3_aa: CASSGDTPYYEQYF
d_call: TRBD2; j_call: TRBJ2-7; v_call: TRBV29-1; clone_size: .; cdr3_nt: TGCAGCGTTGACGGGGGAGGGTGGTACGAGCAGTACTTC; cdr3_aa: CSVDGGGWYEQYF
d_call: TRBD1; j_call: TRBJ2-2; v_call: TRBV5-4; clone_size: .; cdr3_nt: TGTGCCAGCAGCGATAGAGGGACAGTCACCGGGGAGCTGTTTTTT; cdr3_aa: CASSDRGTVTGELFF
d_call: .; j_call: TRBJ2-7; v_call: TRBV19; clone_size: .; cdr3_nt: TGTGCCAGCGTGTGGCAGGCCTACGAGCAGTACTTC; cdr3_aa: CASVWQAYEQYF
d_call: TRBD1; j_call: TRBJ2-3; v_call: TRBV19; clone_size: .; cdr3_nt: TGTGCCAGTAGTATTCTAGGTGTAGGGACAGGGGAGGATACGCAGTATTTT; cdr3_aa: CASSILGVGTGEDTQYF
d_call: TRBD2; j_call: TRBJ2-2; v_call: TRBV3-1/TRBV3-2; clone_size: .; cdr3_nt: TGTGCCAGCAGCCACCTAGCGGGGGGCCGGGTCACCGGGGAGCTGTTTTTT; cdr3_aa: CASSHLAGGRVTGELFF
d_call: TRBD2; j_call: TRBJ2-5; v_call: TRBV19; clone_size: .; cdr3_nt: TGTGCCAGTAGTATAGTGACTAGCGGGAGGGCGCCGTACCAAGAGACCCAGTACTTC; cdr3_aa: CASSIVTSGRAPYQETQYF
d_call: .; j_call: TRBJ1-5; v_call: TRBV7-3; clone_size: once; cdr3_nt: TGTGCCAGCAGCTTAACGGGAGGTCAGCCCCAGCATTTT; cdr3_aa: CASSLTGGQPQHF
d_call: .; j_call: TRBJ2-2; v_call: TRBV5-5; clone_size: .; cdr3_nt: TGTGCCAGCAGCTCAGGGTATATCGGGGAGCTGTTTTTT; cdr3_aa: CASSSGYIGELFF
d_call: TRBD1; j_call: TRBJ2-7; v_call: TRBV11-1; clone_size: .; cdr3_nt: TGTGCCAGCAGCAGGACAGGGGGTAGCTCCTACGAGCAGTACTTC; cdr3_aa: CASSRTGGSSYEQYF
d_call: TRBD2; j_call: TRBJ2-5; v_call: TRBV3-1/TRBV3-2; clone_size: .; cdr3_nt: TGTGCCAGCAGCCAAACTTACCTAGCGGAAGAGACCCAGTACTTC; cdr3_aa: CASSQTYLAEETQYF
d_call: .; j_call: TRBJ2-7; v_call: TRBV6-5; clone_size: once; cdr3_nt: TGTGCCAGCAGCCACAGGCGTCTCAACGAGCAGTACTTC; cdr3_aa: CASSHRRLNEQYF
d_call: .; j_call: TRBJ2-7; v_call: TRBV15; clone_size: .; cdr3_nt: TGTGCCACCAGCACGGGTCGGGGAGTCTACGAGCAGTACTTC; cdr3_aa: CATSTGRGVYEQYF
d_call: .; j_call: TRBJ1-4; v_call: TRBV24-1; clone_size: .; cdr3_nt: TGTGCCACCAGTGACGCACAGGGTGCGGGTGAAAAACTGTTTTTT; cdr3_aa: CATSDAQGAGEKLFF
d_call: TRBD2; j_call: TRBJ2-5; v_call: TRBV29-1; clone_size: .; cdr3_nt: TGCAGCGTTTCCGGACTAGCGGGGGTGGAGACCCAGTACTTC; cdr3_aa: CSVSGLAGVETQYF
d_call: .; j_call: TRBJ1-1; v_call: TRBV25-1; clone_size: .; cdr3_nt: TGTGCCAGCAGTGACCCGGGGAACACTGAAGCTTTCTTT; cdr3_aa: CASSDPGNTEAFF
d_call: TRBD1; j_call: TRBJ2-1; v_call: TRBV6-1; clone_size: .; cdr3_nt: TGTGCCAGCAGTACAGGGGAGAAGCAGTTCTTC; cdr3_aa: CASSTGEKQFF
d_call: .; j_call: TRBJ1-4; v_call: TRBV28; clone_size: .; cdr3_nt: TGTGCCAGCAGCTTCAGTGCAACTAATGAAAAACTGTTTTTT; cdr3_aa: CASSFSATNEKLFF
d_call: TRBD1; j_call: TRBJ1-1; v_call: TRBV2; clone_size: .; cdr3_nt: TGTGCCAGCATAGGTCGACAGGGGAACACTGAAGCTTTCTTT; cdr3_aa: CASIGRQGNTEAFF
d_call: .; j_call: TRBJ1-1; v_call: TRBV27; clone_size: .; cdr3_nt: TGTGCCAGCAGTCCACCACATCTACGACAGCATCACACTGAAGCTTTCTTT; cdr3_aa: CASSPPHLRQHHTEAFF
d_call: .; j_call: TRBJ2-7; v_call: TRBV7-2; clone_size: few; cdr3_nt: TGTGCCACCGAGGCAGGGGGGTCCCACGAGCAGTACTTC; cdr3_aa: CATEAGGSHEQYF
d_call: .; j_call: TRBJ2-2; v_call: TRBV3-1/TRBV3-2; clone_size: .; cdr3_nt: TGTGCCAGCAGCCAAGAATCGTATCCCACCGGGGAGCTGTTTTTT; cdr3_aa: CASSQESYPTGELFF
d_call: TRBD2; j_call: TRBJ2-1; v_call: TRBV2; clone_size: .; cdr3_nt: TGTGCCAGCAACCTAGGGAGCGGGGGGGCGTGGAATGAGCAGTTCTTC; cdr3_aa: CASNLGSGGAWNEQFF
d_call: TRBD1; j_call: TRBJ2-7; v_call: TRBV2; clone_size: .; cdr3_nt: TGTGCCAGACAGGGACAGGGGAATGTCTACGAGCAGTACTTC; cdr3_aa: CARQGQGNVYEQYF
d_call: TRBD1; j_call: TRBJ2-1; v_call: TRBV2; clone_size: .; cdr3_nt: TGTGCCAGCAGTCACACTAAGGGAATGACAGGGGACAATGAGCAGTTCTTC; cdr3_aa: CASSHTKGMTGDNEQFF
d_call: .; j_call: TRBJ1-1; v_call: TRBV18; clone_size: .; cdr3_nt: TGTGCCAGCTCACCTCAGAGGGTGGTGAACACTGAAGCTTTCTTT; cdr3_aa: CASSPQRVVNTEAFF
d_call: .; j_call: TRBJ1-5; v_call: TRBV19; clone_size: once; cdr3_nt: TGTGCCAGTAGTATAGTGGGGAGGGTCAATCAGCCCCAGCATTTT; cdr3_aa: CASSIVGRVNQPQHF
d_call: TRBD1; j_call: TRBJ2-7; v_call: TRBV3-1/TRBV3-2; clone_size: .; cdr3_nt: TGTGCCAGCAGCCCTGGCCGGGACAGGGGCTACGAGCAGTACTTC; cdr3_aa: CASSPGRDRGYEQYF
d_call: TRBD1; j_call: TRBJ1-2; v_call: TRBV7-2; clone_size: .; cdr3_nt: TGTGCCAGCAGCTTAGCGACGGGACAGGGGAGGAACTATGGCTACACCTTC; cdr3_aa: CASSLATGQGRNYGYTF
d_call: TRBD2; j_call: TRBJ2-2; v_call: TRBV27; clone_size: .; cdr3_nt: TGTGCCAGCAGTTCGGGGGGAGTATGGTCTGGGGAGCTGTTTTTT; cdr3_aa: CASSSGGVWSGELFF
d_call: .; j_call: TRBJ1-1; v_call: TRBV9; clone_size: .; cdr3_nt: TGTGCCAGCAGCCCCGACCTGTGGGCAGACGCAATGAACACTGAAGCTTTCTTT; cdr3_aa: CASSPDLWADAMNTEAFF
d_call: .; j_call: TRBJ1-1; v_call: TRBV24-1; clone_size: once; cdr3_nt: TGTGCCACCAGTGATACCTCCGGACACCGCACTGAAGCTTTCTTT; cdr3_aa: CATSDTSGHRTEAFF
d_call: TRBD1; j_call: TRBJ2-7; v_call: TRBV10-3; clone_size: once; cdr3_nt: TGTGCCATCAGCACCCGTACAGGGGGCGCAGGGTACGAGCAGTACTTC; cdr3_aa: CAISTRTGGAGYEQYF
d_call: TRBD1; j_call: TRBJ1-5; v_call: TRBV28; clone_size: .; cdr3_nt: TGTGCCAGCAGTTTTGGCAGGGGGCATCGACAGCCCCAGCATTTT; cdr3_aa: CASSFGRGHRQPQHF
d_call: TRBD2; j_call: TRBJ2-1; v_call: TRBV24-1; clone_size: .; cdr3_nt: TGTGCCACCAGTGATTACGGACTAGCGGGATACAATGAGCAGTTCTTC; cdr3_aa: CATSDYGLAGYNEQFF
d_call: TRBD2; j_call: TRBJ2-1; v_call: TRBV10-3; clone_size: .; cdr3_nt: TGTGCCATCAGTCCGGGACTAGCGGACAATGAGCAGTTCTTC; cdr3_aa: CAISPGLADNEQFF
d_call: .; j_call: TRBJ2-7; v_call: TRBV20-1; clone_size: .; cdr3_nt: TGCAGTGCTCGAGACAACTACGAGCAGTACTTC; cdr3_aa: CSARDNYEQYF
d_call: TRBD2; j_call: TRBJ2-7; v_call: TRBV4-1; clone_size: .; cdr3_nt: TGCGCCAGCAGCCAGGTTAGCGGGAGGGCCGGCTACGAGCAGTACTTC; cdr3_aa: CASSQVSGRAGYEQYF
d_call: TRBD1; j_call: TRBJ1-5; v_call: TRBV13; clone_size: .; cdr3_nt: TGTGCCAGCAGCTTAGGGACAGGGGATCAGCCCCAGCATTTT; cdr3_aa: CASSLGTGDQPQHF
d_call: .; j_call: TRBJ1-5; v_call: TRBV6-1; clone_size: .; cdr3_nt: TGTGCCAGCAGTGAATGGGGGGATAGGCCCCAGCATTTT; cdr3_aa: CASSEWGDRPQHF
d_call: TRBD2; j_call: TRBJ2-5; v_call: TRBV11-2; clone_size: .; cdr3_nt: TGTGCCAGCAGCGACGGTATAGCGGGGGGCCAAGAGACCCAGTACTTC; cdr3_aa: CASSDGIAGGQETQYF
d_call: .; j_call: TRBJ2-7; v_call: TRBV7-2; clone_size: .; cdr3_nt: TGTGCCAGCAGCCAGGGTGGAATCCCGGGTGTCTACGAGCAGTACTTC; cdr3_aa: CASSQGGIPGVYEQYF
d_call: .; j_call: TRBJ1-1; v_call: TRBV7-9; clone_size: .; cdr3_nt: TGTGCCAGCAGCCCCCCAGACCGAGGCCTCGCTTTCTTT; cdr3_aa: CASSPPDRGLAFF
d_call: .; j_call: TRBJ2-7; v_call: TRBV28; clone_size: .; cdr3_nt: TGTGCCAGCAGCCGGACGGGATTTTCCTACGAGCAGTACTTC; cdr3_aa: CASSRTGFSYEQYF
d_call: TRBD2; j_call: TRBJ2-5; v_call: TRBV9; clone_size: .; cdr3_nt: TGTGCCAGCAGCGTCCAGCGGGAGCCTGGGACCCAGTACTTC; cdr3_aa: CASSVQREPGTQYF
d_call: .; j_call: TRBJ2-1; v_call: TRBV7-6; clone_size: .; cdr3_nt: TGTGCCAGCAGCCCTAGTGGGAGTCATACCTACAATGAGCAGTTCTTC; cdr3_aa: CASSPSGSHTYNEQFF
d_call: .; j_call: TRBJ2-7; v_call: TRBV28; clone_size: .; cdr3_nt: TGTGCCAGCAGTTCCAATTACTTAAGGCAGTACTTC; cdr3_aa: CASSSNYLRQYF